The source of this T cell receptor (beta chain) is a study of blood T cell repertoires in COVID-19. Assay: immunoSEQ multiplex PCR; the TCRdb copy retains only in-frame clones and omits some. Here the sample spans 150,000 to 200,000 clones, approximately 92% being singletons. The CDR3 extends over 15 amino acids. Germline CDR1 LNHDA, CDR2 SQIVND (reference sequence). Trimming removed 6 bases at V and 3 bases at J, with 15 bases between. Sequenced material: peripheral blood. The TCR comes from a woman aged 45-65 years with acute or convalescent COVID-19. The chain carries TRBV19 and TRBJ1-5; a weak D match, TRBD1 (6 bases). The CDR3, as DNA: TGTGCCAGTAGCACCCAAGACAGGATCAATCAGCCCCAGCATTTT. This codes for CASSTQDRINQPQHF.